The 17 T cell receptor beta chains given below trace back to one sample, sequenced in a study of cytomegalovirus exposure and HLA in healthy donors. This PCR relied on a set of 60 Vbeta primers and 13 Jbeta primers. The method was immunoSEQ multiplex PCR; TCRdb's version includes in-frame clones alone and lacks a portion of them. The table lists around 36,000 clones, 86% of them singletons, with roughly an eighth in the top ten. Sequencing was performed on PBMCs. These receptors came from a woman between 40 and 55 years old in good health and CMV-seropositive.

The genes are TRBV25-1 and TRBJ1-3, with D perhaps matching TRBD1 (5 bases). Germline V gives CDR1 MGHDK, CDR2 SYGVNS. CDR3 length: 13 amino acids. The V end lost 4 bases, the J end lost 2 bases, and 6 bases lay between the germline ends. As DNA, the CDR3 is TGTGCCAGCAGTGTGGGGCCTGGAAACACCATATATTTT. Translation gives CASSVGPGNTIYF.

The chain recombines TRBV5-4 with TRBJ1-2, with a possible D match to TRBD1 (6 bases). CDR3 length: 14 residues. V was cut by 4 bases and J by 3 bases, with 13 bases left in between. In germline, CDR1 is SGHNT, CDR2 YYREEE (reference sequence). The DNA of the CDR3 is TGTGCCAGCAGCGGGGGGGGCGCGGACTATGGCTACACCTTC. Amino acid sequence: CASSGGGADYGYTF.

The genes are TRBV7-9 and TRBJ2-7; D ambiguous. V gave up 9 bases and J gave up 1 base, with 7 bases separating them. In germline, CDR1 is SEHNR, CDR2 FQNEAQ (reference sequence). CDR3 length: 11 residues. The CDR3, as DNA: TGTGCCAGTAGTGCGTCCTACGAGCAGTACTTC. Protein sequence: CASSASYEQYF.

The rearrangement joins TRBV10-1 to TRBJ2-5; 7 positions match TRBD2. The germline CDR1 and CDR2 sequences are WNHNN and SYGVQD (reference sequence). The trim removed 0 bases at V and 1 base at J, leaving 2 bases unmatched. This CDR3 is built from 15 residues. DNA of the CDR3: TGCGCCAGCAGTGAGTCGCGGGGGACCCAAGAGACCCAGTACTTC. This codes for CASSESRGTQETQYF.

This clone was seen a few times. DNA for the CDR3: TGTGCCAGCAGCTTGGGTTTGGGGAGCTCCTACGAGCAGTACTTC. Translated, it gives CASSLGLGSSYEQYF. The J gene is TRBJ2-7, the V gene TRBV5-6; TRBD2 is a possible D gene (5 bases). Germline CDR1 is SGHDT and CDR2 is YYEEEE. The V gene lost 0 bases and the J gene lost 0 bases, with 10 bases spanning the gap. This CDR3 region has 15 residues.

J is TRBJ1-2 and V is TRBV28; 10 bases align to TRBD1. V was pared by 4 bases and J by 8 bases, with 7 bases of the junction left unmatched. The CDR3 runs to 14 residues. Germline values: CDR1 MDHEN, CDR2 SYDVKM. As DNA, the CDR3 is TGTGCCAGCAGTTCGGGACAGGGGATCGGAGGCTACACCTTC. Amino acids: CASSSGQGIGGYTF.

In this sample, this clone turned up a few times. This rearrangement joins TRBV4-3 to TRBJ1-1; D possibly corresponds to TRBD1 (6 bases). Germline lookup yields CDR1 LGHNA and CDR2 YSLEER. The CDR3 is 14 amino acids. Trimming shortened V by 0 bases and J by 5 bases, and 10 bases separated the two germline ends. CDR3 DNA sequence: TGCGCCAGCAGCCAAGACAGGGGAGCGACTGAAGCTTTCTTT. Translating it yields CASSQDRGATEAFF.

The genes are TRBV5-1 and TRBJ2-3; D gene uncertain. This CDR3 region has 15 residues. The ends were cut back, 4 bases at V and 4 bases at J, with 16 bases in the middle. CDR1 is SGHRS, CDR2 YFSETQ, per germline. CDR3 amino acids: CASSPHIGPPDTQYF. In DNA form, the CDR3 reads TGCGCCAGCAGCCCTCATATTGGGCCGCCAGATACGCAGTATTTT.

The V gene is TRBV4-3, the J gene TRBJ2-1; D is possibly TRBD2 (5 bases). Trimming pared 1 base from V and 3 bases from J, leaving 10 bases between. The CDR3 extends over 15 amino acids. The germline CDR1 and CDR2 sequences are LGHNA and YSLEER. The CDR3 loop is CASSQVSGIYNEQFF. The CDR3 nucleotides are TGCGCCAGCAGCCAAGTCTCGGGAATCTACAATGAGCAGTTCTTC.

The chain uses TRBV29-1 and TRBJ2-5, with D perhaps matching TRBD1 (6 bases). Trimming left V 1 base short and J 5 bases short, with 8 bases between. Germline V gene data show CDR1 as SQVTM and CDR2 as ANQGSEA. The CDR3 is 12 residues long. CDR3 nucleotides: TGCAGCGTTGAAGGGGGGCCCGAGACCCAGTACTTC. Translation gives CSVEGGPETQYF.

The DNA of the CDR3 is TGTGCCAGCAGTATGGACAGGGGAAACACCATATATTTT. The encoded protein is CASSMDRGNTIYF. The chain couples TRBV6-5 to TRBJ1-3, with 7 nucleotides matching TRBD1. Trimming took 5 bases from V and 4 from J; bases not matched to a gene: 2. CDR1 and CDR2 from the germline V gene are MNHEY and SVGAGI. The CDR3 has 13 residues.

Only one count was recorded for this clone. The rearrangement joins TRBV7-2 to TRBJ2-1; the D gene is possibly TRBD1 (5 bases). Trimming stripped 1 base from V and 8 bases from J, with 12 bases between. The V gene's germline CDR1 is SGHTA and CDR2 FQGNSA. The CDR3 is made up of 14 amino acids. CDR3 sequence (DNA): TGTGCCAGCAGCTTAGTGGGTAGGGGCCATGAGCAGTTCTTC. The encoded protein is CASSLVGRGHEQFF.

V gene TRBV6-5 combines with J gene TRBJ1-1; D may be TRBD1 (5 bases). V was trimmed by 4 bases and J by 0 bases, leaving 9 bases between them. This CDR3 contains 14 residues. Germline CDR1 reads MNHEY; CDR2 reads SVGAGI. CDR3 region: CASSSPGMNTEAFF. The CDR3 DNA sequence: TGTGCCAGCAGTTCCCCAGGGATGAACACTGAAGCTTTCTTT.

This rearrangement joins TRBV29-1 to TRBJ1-2; no firm D call. The V and J ends lost 2 bases and 1 base respectively, with 5 bases between them. CDR3 size: 12 residues. The germline V gene has CDR1 SQVTM and CDR2 ANQGSEA. DNA of the CDR3: TGCAGCGTTGAAAATAATAACTATGGCTACACCTTC. It codes for CSVENNNYGYTF.

This rearrangement joins TRBV9 to TRBJ2-1; weak D call: TRBD1 (5 bases). Germline V gene sequence: CDR1 SGDLS, CDR2 YYNGEE. The CDR3 length is 15 residues. Between the trimmed V and J ends, which lost 1 base and 12 bases, there was a span of 20 bases. This CDR3 is CASSVNPDTVLGQFF. The CDR3 DNA follows: TGTGCCAGCAGCGTAAATCCGGACACCGTCTTAGGGCAGTTCTTC.

This clone has only one observation. Other DNA sequences of this sample code for an identical CDR3. This chain joins TRBV19 and TRBJ1-2; 8 positions agree with TRBD1. After removal of 4 bases from V and 5 bases from J, the junction contained 9 bases not matched to a gene. The CDR3 loop spans 15 amino acids. Germline V gives CDR1 LNHDA, CDR2 SQIVND (reference sequence). In nucleotides, the CDR3 is TGTGCCAGTAGTACCGACAGGGGTGGTAGTTATGGCTACACCTTC. Its protein is CASSTDRGGSYGYTF.

CDR3: CASSPGTGGTGELFF. As DNA, the CDR3 is TGTGCCAGCTCACCCGGGACAGGGGGCACCGGGGAGCTGTTTTTT. This rearrangement joins TRBV18 to TRBJ2-2; 11 bases match TRBD1. J was trimmed by 4 bases and V by 3 bases; bases with no gene match: 1. This CDR3 has 15 amino acids. CDR1 and CDR2 (germline): KGHSH, LQKENI.